In its sample, the clone carrying this TCR beta chain was seen a few times. This CDR3 contains 13 residues. Per germline, CDR1 SQVTM and CDR2 ANQGSEA. V dropped 7 bases and J dropped 4 bases, with 13 bases sitting between them. The data stem from a study of blood T cell repertoires in COVID-19. The assay was immunoSEQ multiplex PCR, and TCRdb's table has in-frame clones only and misses some. Of about 360,000 clones listed, more than 75% are singletons. Sequencing input: peripheral blood. The chain is built from TRBV29-1 and TRBJ2-2; D perhaps matches TRBD1 (8 bases). The origin of this receptor is a human donor in a cohort sampled during active COVID-19. The CDR3 loop is CSGNRGGTGELFF. For the CDR3, the DNA is TGCAGCGGAAACAGGGGGGGCACCGGGGAGCTGTTTTTT.